The source of this T cell receptor (beta chain) is a study of blood T cell repertoires in COVID-19. This table comes from immunoSEQ multiplex PCR, and its TCRdb copy is limited to in-frame clones, with some not included. The sample lists just over 150,000 clones, roughly 90% seen once, with 6.6% in the top ten. Those who participated ranged in age from roughly 18 to 89 years and resided in 20 to 25 US areas. Two consecutive negative NP/OP PCR tests, clearance, or resolved symptoms defined Cohort 3 recovery. This clone was detected only a few times. CDR3 size: 13 residues. Germline V CDR1 and CDR2: SEHNR, FQNEAQ (reference sequence). The V end was cut by 1 base, the J end by 7 bases, with 10 bases between.

The source material was PBMCs or T cells enriched from blood (not recorded which). V usage is TRBV7-9 and J usage is TRBJ1-2; a possible D gene is TRBD1 (6 bases). This TCR was recovered from a woman aged 50 to 60 who had recovered from COVID-19. CDR3 in DNA: TGTGCCAGCAGCTTAGACAGGGTGCGTGGCTACACCTTC. Its translation is CASSLDRVRGYTF.